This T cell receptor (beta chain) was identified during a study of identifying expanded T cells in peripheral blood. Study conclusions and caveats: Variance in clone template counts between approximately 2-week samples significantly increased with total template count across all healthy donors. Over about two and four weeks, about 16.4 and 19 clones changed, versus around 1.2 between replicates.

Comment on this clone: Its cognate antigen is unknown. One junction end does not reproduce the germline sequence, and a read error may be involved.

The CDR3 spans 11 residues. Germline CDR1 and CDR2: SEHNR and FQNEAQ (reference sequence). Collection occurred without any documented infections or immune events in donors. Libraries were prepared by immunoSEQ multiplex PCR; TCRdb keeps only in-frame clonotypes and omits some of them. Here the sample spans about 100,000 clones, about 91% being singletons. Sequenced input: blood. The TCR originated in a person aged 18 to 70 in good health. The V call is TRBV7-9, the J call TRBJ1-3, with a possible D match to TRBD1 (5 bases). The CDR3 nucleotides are TGTGCCAGCAGCGCCTCAGACAGCCCCTTTTTT. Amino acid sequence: CASSASDSPFF.